Listed below are T cell receptor beta chains from one sample, sequenced in a study of blood T cells in healthy people across ages. TCRdb passed the 5' RACE reads through MiXCR, listing each CDR3 protein once. The sample carries about 570,000 distinct CDR3 sequences, 27% recorded once. These data also featured in a second study, about T cells of mothers and their children.

The sequencing sample was made of blood. These receptors originate from a boy aged 2-15 years in good health. The CDR3 runs from the conserved cysteine through the conserved F or W. The D gene is left open where the match is weak. Rows give clone size only sometimes, using once, few, many, or a class for an expanded clone.

J gene: TRBJ2-5; V gene: TRBV11-2; clone size: few; D gene: TRBD2; CDR3 DNA: TGTGCCAGCAGCTTTAGCGGGAGATGGGAGACCCAGTACTTC; CDR3 protein: CASSFSGRWETQYF
J gene: TRBJ2-2; V gene: TRBV4-1; clone size: few; D gene: TRBD2; CDR3 DNA: TGCGCCAGCAGCCCCATGACTAGCGCCTACGGGGAGCTGTTTTTT; CDR3 protein: CASSPMTSAYGELFF
J gene: TRBJ2-7; V gene: TRBV15; clone size: few; D gene: NA; CDR3 DNA: TGTGCCACCAGCCCTATCGGCGGCTACGAGCAGTACTTC; CDR3 protein: CATSPIGGYEQYF
J gene: TRBJ1-3; V gene: TRBV4-3; clone size: NA; D gene: NA; CDR3 DNA: TGCGCCAGCAGCCAAGGGTTAGGAGGAGGAAACACCATATATTTT; CDR3 protein: CASSQGLGGGNTIYF
J gene: TRBJ1-1; V gene: TRBV7-9; clone size: few; D gene: TRBD1; CDR3 DNA: TGTGCCAGCAGCTTAGATAAGGACAGGGGGTGGAACACTGAAGCTTTCTTT; CDR3 protein: CASSLDKDRGWNTEAFF
J gene: TRBJ2-1; V gene: TRBV7-9; clone size: NA; D gene: NA; CDR3 DNA: TGTGCCAGCAGCCAGCTTAGAGGCAATGAGCAGTTCTTC; CDR3 protein: CASSQLRGNEQFF
J gene: TRBJ1-1; V gene: TRBV12-5; clone size: NA; D gene: NA; CDR3 DNA: TGTGCTAGTGGTTTGGGACTCAGGGGTCAAGCTTTCTTT; CDR3 protein: CASGLGLRGQAFF
J gene: TRBJ2-1; V gene: TRBV5-5; clone size: few; D gene: NA; CDR3 DNA: TGTGCCAGCAACCGGATGGCCACCAATGAGCAGTTCTTC; CDR3 protein: CASNRMATNEQFF
J gene: TRBJ2-1; V gene: TRBV6-5; clone size: NA; D gene: TRBD2; CDR3 DNA: TGTGCCAGCAGTTGCTCGGTAATAGCGGGGGACTACTCCTACAATGAGCAGTTCTTC; CDR3 protein: CASSCSVIAGDYSYNEQFF
J gene: TRBJ2-1; V gene: TRBV2; clone size: NA; D gene: TRBD2; CDR3 DNA: TGTGCCAGCAGTTCGAAACTAGCGGGGTACAATGAGCAGTTCTTC; CDR3 protein: CASSSKLAGYNEQFF
J gene: TRBJ2-5; V gene: TRBV20-1; clone size: few; D gene: TRBD2; CDR3 DNA: TGCAGTGCTCCCGCCACGGGAGGGGAGACCCAGTACTTC; CDR3 protein: CSAPATGGETQYF
J gene: TRBJ2-1; V gene: TRBV29-1; clone size: few; D gene: NA; CDR3 DNA: TGCAGCGGGGAAAGGGGGGGGGACAATGAGCAGTTCTTC; CDR3 protein: CSGERGGDNEQFF
J gene: TRBJ1-2; V gene: TRBV6-6; clone size: few; D gene: TRBD1; CDR3 DNA: TGTACCAGCAGTTACTCGACAGGGACGTATGGCTACACCTTC; CDR3 protein: CTSSYSTGTYGYTF
J gene: TRBJ2-7; V gene: TRBV10-3; clone size: few; D gene: TRBD2; CDR3 DNA: TGTGCCATCAGGGATACAACGGCGGGAGGGCCGGAGGAGCAGTACTTC; CDR3 protein: CAIRDTTAGGPEEQYF
J gene: TRBJ2-2; V gene: TRBV11-2; clone size: few; D gene: NA; CDR3 DNA: TGTGCCAGCAGCTTAGAGGGGTTTAGCCTGGTCGGGGAGCTGTTTTTT; CDR3 protein: CASSLEGFSLVGELFF
J gene: TRBJ1-2; V gene: TRBV12-3/TRBV12-4; clone size: few; D gene: NA; CDR3 DNA: TGTGCCAGCAGCAAAGACAGGCCCCGACAGGGCTACACCTTC; CDR3 protein: CASSKDRPRQGYTF
J gene: TRBJ2-5; V gene: TRBV4-1; clone size: many; D gene: TRBD2; CDR3 DNA: TGCGCCAGCAGCCAAGATCGGCGGGGGGGCCAAGAGACCCAGTACTTC; CDR3 protein: CASSQDRRGGQETQYF
J gene: TRBJ1-2; V gene: TRBV4-2; clone size: NA; D gene: NA; CDR3 DNA: TGTGCCAGCAGCCTTTTTGAAGGGTTGCTTGGCTACACCTTC; CDR3 protein: CASSLFEGLLGYTF
J gene: TRBJ1-6; V gene: TRBV12-3/TRBV12-4; clone size: NA; D gene: NA; CDR3 DNA: TGTGCCAGCAGTTTGGCCAGGGGCGGAAATTCACCCCTCCACTTT; CDR3 protein: CASSLARGGNSPLHF
J gene: TRBJ1-2; V gene: TRBV7-9; clone size: NA; D gene: NA; CDR3 DNA: TGTGCCAGCAGCCTGGATGGGGTTTATGGCTACACCTTC; CDR3 protein: CASSLDGVYGYTF
J gene: TRBJ2-1; V gene: TRBV6-5; clone size: few; D gene: TRBD2; CDR3 DNA: TGTGCCAGCAGCAATCGTTCTAGCGGGGTCTACAATGAGCAGTTCTTC; CDR3 protein: CASSNRSSGVYNEQFF
J gene: TRBJ2-1; V gene: TRBV11-2; clone size: few; D gene: TRBD1; CDR3 DNA: TGTGCCAGCAGCGCTGGACAGGGGGTTATGTATGAGCAGTTCTTC; CDR3 protein: CASSAGQGVMYEQFF
J gene: TRBJ2-2; V gene: TRBV7-9; clone size: few; D gene: TRBD1; CDR3 DNA: TGTGCCAGCAGTTCAGGGGGCGACTCGGGTACCGGGGAGCTGTTTTTT; CDR3 protein: CASSSGGDSGTGELFF
J gene: TRBJ2-5; V gene: TRBV6-1; clone size: few; D gene: NA; CDR3 DNA: TGTGCCAGCAGTGCGACTAGAGGCGCAGAGACCCAGTACTTC; CDR3 protein: CASSATRGAETQYF
J gene: TRBJ1-4; V gene: TRBV25-1; clone size: NA; D gene: NA; CDR3 DNA: TGTGCCAGCAGTACATGGGGAAACTACGAAAAACTGTTTTTT; CDR3 protein: CASSTWGNYEKLFF
J gene: TRBJ1-2; V gene: TRBV7-8; clone size: NA; D gene: NA; CDR3 DNA: TGTGCCAGCAGCTTAGGAGGCAATGCGTATGGCTACACCTTC; CDR3 protein: CASSLGGNAYGYTF
J gene: TRBJ2-7; V gene: TRBV7-3; clone size: NA; D gene: NA; CDR3 DNA: TGTGCCAGCAACCAGACTTCGTCCTACGAGCAGTACTTC; CDR3 protein: CASNQTSSYEQYF
J gene: TRBJ2-5; V gene: TRBV14; clone size: few; D gene: TRBD2; CDR3 DNA: TGTGCCAGCAGCCAAGATGGAAACCAGCGGGGCCCTCCCTCGGAGACCCAGTACTTC; CDR3 protein: CASSQDGNQRGPPSETQYF
J gene: TRBJ2-3; V gene: TRBV5-1; clone size: few; D gene: TRBD2; CDR3 DNA: TGCGCCAGCAGCACCGGACTAGTGGGTCCGACAGATACGCAGTATTTT; CDR3 protein: CASSTGLVGPTDTQYF
J gene: TRBJ1-1; V gene: TRBV28; clone size: NA; D gene: NA; CDR3 DNA: TGTGCCGGCAGTCGAAGGGGTTCAGCTTTCTTT; CDR3 protein: CAGSRRGSAFF
J gene: TRBJ2-7; V gene: TRBV12-3/TRBV12-4; clone size: NA; D gene: NA; CDR3 DNA: TGTGCCAGCAGTTTACAAAGAGGGTACGAGCAGTACTTC; CDR3 protein: CASSLQRGYEQYF
J gene: TRBJ2-5; V gene: TRBV15; clone size: NA; D gene: NA; CDR3 DNA: TGTGCCACCAGCCGCAGGGGCCGGTACCAAGAGACCCAGTACTTC; CDR3 protein: CATSRRGRYQETQYF
J gene: TRBJ2-7; V gene: TRBV29-1; clone size: few; D gene: NA; CDR3 DNA: TGCAGCGTTGAAAAAACTACCCCCTACGAGCAGTACTTC; CDR3 protein: CSVEKTTPYEQYF
J gene: TRBJ1-3; V gene: TRBV5-1; clone size: NA; D gene: NA; CDR3 DNA: TGCGCCAGCCGGGAGTGGGGGGCCTCTGGAAACACCATATATTTT; CDR3 protein: CASREWGASGNTIYF
J gene: TRBJ2-5; V gene: TRBV7-9; clone size: many; D gene: TRBD2; CDR3 DNA: TGTGCCAGCAGCATTCCGGGACTAGCGGGCGATACCCAGTACTTC; CDR3 protein: CASSIPGLAGDTQYF
J gene: TRBJ2-4; V gene: TRBV4-3; clone size: NA; D gene: TRBD2; CDR3 DNA: TGCGCCAGCAGCCAAGCTCTGACGGGAGGGCCGGGAACCAAAAACATTCAGTACTTC; CDR3 protein: CASSQALTGGPGTKNIQYF
J gene: TRBJ2-1; V gene: TRBV6-1; clone size: few; D gene: NA; CDR3 DNA: TGTGCCATAGCCCGCGGGGAACAGTACAATGAGCAGTTCTTC; CDR3 protein: CAIARGEQYNEQFF
J gene: TRBJ2-7; V gene: TRBV20-1; clone size: NA; D gene: TRBD2; CDR3 DNA: TGCAGTGCTAGAGGAAGGGTTAGCGGGGGTTTTTCCTACGAGCAGTACTTC; CDR3 protein: CSARGRVSGGFSYEQYF
J gene: TRBJ2-7; V gene: TRBV3-1; clone size: NA; D gene: NA; CDR3 DNA: TGTGCCAGCAGCCAAGTTGGACTCGGAATCTACGAGCAGTACTTC; CDR3 protein: CASSQVGLGIYEQYF
J gene: TRBJ2-4; V gene: TRBV7-2; clone size: few; D gene: NA; CDR3 DNA: TGTGCCAGCGGCTTAATAGGGGGAAACATTCAGTACTTC; CDR3 protein: CASGLIGGNIQYF
J gene: TRBJ2-5; V gene: TRBV14; clone size: NA; D gene: TRBD2; CDR3 DNA: TGTGCCAGCAGTCCGGCACTAGCGGGGGAACAAGAGACCCAGTACTTC; CDR3 protein: CASSPALAGEQETQYF
J gene: TRBJ2-7; V gene: TRBV10-2; clone size: NA; D gene: NA; CDR3 DNA: TGCGCCAGCTCCGCACCCTTCATTGACTCCTACGAGCAGTACTTC; CDR3 protein: CASSAPFIDSYEQYF
J gene: TRBJ2-5; V gene: TRBV3-1; clone size: NA; D gene: TRBD1; CDR3 DNA: TGTGCCAGCAGCCAGGGACAGGCGTCGCAAGAGACCCAGTACTTC; CDR3 protein: CASSQGQASQETQYF
J gene: TRBJ2-3; V gene: TRBV5-1; clone size: NA; D gene: TRBD2; CDR3 DNA: TGCGCCAGCAGCTTGCCCCCCTCGGGGGGGGGCACAGATACGCAGTATTTT; CDR3 protein: CASSLPPSGGGTDTQYF
J gene: TRBJ1-1; V gene: TRBV25-1; clone size: NA; D gene: TRBD1; CDR3 DNA: TGTGCCAGCAGGGGACAGACGAACACTGAAGCTTTCTTT; CDR3 protein: CASRGQTNTEAFF
J gene: TRBJ2-4; V gene: TRBV29-1; clone size: few; D gene: NA; CDR3 DNA: TGCAGCGTCGCAGGACAATTCAGTCCTGAAAACATTCAGTACTTC; CDR3 protein: CSVAGQFSPENIQYF
J gene: TRBJ2-5; V gene: TRBV3-1; clone size: few; D gene: NA; CDR3 DNA: TGTGCCAGCAGCCTCGACACCCCGGGGCTCCAAGAGACCCAGTACTTC; CDR3 protein: CASSLDTPGLQETQYF
J gene: TRBJ2-1; V gene: TRBV11-2; clone size: many; D gene: NA; CDR3 DNA: TGTGCCAGCAGCTTACCTAGGAGCGTTCCAGCTTTAGATGAGCAGTTCTTC; CDR3 protein: CASSLPRSVPALDEQFF
J gene: TRBJ2-3; V gene: TRBV6-5; clone size: NA; D gene: NA; CDR3 DNA: TGTGCCAGCAATTCGGCGAATACGCAGTATTTT; CDR3 protein: CASNSANTQYF
J gene: TRBJ2-5; V gene: TRBV7-9; clone size: NA; D gene: NA; CDR3 DNA: TGTGCCGGCAGCTTCCGTGTTGGTCTTAAAGAGACCCAGTACTTC; CDR3 protein: CAGSFRVGLKETQYF
J gene: TRBJ2-4; V gene: TRBV15; clone size: few; D gene: NA; CDR3 DNA: TGTGCCACCAGCAGAGATCGGGGGACAGCCAAAAACATTCAGTACTTC; CDR3 protein: CATSRDRGTAKNIQYF
J gene: TRBJ2-4; V gene: TRBV7-8; clone size: NA; D gene: TRBD2; CDR3 DNA: TGTGCCAGCAGCTTGGGGGGGGTCCTAAACATTCAGTACTTC; CDR3 protein: CASSLGGVLNIQYF
J gene: TRBJ2-1; V gene: TRBV4-3; clone size: few; D gene: NA; CDR3 DNA: TGCGCCAGCAGCCGAGGACTTGAATATGAGCAGTTCTTC; CDR3 protein: CASSRGLEYEQFF
J gene: TRBJ2-3; V gene: TRBV12-3/TRBV12-4; clone size: NA; D gene: NA; CDR3 DNA: TGTGCCAGCAGTTGGGACGGGGAACTTATCACAGATACGCAGTATTTT; CDR3 protein: CASSWDGELITDTQYF
J gene: TRBJ2-1; V gene: TRBV9; clone size: once; D gene: NA; CDR3 DNA: TGTGCCAGCAGCGTAGACGCGGGTGTAGTCTCCTACAATGAGCAGTTCTTC; CDR3 protein: CASSVDAGVVSYNEQFF
J gene: TRBJ2-5; V gene: TRBV5-1; clone size: few; D gene: NA; CDR3 DNA: TGCGCCAGCAGCACGGACAGTCCAAGGGAGACCCAGTACTTC; CDR3 protein: CASSTDSPRETQYF
J gene: TRBJ2-5; V gene: TRBV20-1; clone size: NA; D gene: TRBD1; CDR3 DNA: TGCAGTGCTACCCGGACAGGGGGCGGATCTGACTTC; CDR3 protein: CSATRTGGGSDF
J gene: TRBJ1-4; V gene: TRBV5-1; clone size: few; D gene: NA; CDR3 DNA: TGCGCCAGCAGCTTGGGTCGTGGTAATGAAAAACTGTTTTTT; CDR3 protein: CASSLGRGNEKLFF
J gene: TRBJ1-1; V gene: TRBV12-3/TRBV12-4; clone size: NA; D gene: TRBD1; CDR3 DNA: TGTGCCAGCAGTTTCGACAGGGAAGGAGCTTTCTTT; CDR3 protein: CASSFDREGAFF
J gene: TRBJ2-7; V gene: TRBV7-2; clone size: NA; D gene: NA; CDR3 DNA: TGTGCCAGCAGCTCGGGACTTCTGTCCTCCTACGAGCAGTACTTC; CDR3 protein: CASSSGLLSSYEQYF